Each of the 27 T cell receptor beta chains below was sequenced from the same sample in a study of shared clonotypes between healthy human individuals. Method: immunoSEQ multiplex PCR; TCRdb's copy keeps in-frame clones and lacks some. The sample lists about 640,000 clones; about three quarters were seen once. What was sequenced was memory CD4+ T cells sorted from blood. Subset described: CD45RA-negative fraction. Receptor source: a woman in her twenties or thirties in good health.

The CDR3 protein is CASRGGRSNQPQHF. The CDR3 DNA reads as TGTGCCAGCAGGGGGGGACGGAGCAATCAGCCCCAGCATTTT. The genes are TRBV28 and TRBJ1-5, with D tentatively TRBD1 (5 bases). Per the germline V gene, CDR1 is MDHEN and CDR2 is SYDVKM. This CDR3 comprises 14 residues. V shed 6 bases and J shed 1 base, with 10 bases lying between them.

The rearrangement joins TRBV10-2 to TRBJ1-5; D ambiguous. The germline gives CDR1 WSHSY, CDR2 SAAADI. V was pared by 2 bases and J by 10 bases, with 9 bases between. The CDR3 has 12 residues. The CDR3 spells CASSEHQVPQHF. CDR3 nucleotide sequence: TGCGCCAGCAGTGAGCATCAGGTACCCCAGCATTTT.

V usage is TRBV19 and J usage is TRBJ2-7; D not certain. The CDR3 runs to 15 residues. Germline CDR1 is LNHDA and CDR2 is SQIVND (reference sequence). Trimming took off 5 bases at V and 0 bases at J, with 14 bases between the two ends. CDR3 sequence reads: CASSFTGVHSYEQYF. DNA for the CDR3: TGTGCCAGTAGTTTCACCGGCGTTCACTCCTACGAGCAGTACTTC.

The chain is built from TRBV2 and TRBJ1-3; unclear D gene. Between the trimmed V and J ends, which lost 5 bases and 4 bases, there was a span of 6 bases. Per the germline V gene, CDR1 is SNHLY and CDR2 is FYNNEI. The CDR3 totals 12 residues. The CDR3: CASSSQGNTIYF. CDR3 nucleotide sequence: TGTGCCAGCAGTTCCCAGGGAAACACCATATATTTT.

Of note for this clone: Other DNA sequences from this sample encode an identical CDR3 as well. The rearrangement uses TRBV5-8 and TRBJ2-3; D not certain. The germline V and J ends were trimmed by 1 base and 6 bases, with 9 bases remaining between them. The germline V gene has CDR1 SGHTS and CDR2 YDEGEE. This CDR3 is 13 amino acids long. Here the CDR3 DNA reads TGTGCCAGCAGCTTGCGTGGTGGGGATACGCAGTATTTT. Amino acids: CASSLRGGDTQYF.

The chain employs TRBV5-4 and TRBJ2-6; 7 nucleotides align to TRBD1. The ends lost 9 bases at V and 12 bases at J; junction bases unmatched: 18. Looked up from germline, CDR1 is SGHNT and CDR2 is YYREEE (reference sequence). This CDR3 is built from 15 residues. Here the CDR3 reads CATGGQGRSVFVLTF. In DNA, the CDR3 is TGTGCCACAGGGGGTCAGGGTAGGTCTGTATTCGTCCTGACTTTC. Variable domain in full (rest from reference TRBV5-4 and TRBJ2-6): ETGVTQSPTHLIKTRGQQVTLRCSSQSGHNTVSWYQQALGQGPQFIFQYYREEENGRGNFPPRFSGLQFPNYSSELNVNALELDDSALYLCATGGQGRSVFVLTFGAGSRLTVL.

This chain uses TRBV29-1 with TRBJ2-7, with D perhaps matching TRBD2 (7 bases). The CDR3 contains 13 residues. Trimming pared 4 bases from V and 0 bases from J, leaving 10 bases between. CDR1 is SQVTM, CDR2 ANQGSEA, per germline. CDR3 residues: CSVGGGSSYEQYF. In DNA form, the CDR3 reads TGCAGCGTTGGGGGGGGCAGCTCCTACGAGCAGTACTTC.

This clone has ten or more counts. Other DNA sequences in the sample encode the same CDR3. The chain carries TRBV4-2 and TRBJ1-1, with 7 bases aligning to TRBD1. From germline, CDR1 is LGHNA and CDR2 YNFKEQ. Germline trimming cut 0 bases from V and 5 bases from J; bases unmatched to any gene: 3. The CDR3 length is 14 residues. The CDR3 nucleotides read TGTGCCAGCAGCCAAGATTCAGGGGGGACTGAAGCTTTCTTT. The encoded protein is CASSQDSGGTEAFF.

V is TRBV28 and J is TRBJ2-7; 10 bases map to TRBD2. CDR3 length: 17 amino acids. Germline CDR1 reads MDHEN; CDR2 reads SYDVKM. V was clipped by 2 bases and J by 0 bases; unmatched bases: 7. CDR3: CASSLGLAGASSYEQYF. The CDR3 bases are TGTGCCAGCAGTTTAGGGCTAGCGGGAGCCAGCTCCTACGAGCAGTACTTC. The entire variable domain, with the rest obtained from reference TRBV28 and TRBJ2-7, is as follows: DVKVTQSSRYLVKRTGEKVFLECVQDMDHENMFWYRQDPGLGLRLIYFSYDVKMKEKGDIPEGYSVSREKKERFSLILESASTNQTSMYLCASSLGLAGASSYEQYFGPGTRLTVT.

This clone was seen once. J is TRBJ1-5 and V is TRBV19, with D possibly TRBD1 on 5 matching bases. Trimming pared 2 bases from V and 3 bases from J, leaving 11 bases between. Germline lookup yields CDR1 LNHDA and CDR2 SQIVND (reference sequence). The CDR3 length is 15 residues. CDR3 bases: TGTGCCAGTAGTATACGGGGGTTTGACAATCAGCCCCAGCATTTT. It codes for CASSIRGFDNQPQHF.

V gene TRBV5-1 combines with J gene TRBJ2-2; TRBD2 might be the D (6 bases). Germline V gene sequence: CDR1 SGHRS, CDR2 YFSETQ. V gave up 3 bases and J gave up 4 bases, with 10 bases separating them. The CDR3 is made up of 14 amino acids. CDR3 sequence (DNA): TGCGCCAGCAGCTCGGGGGAGGTCACCGGGGAGCTGTTTTTT. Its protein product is CASSSGEVTGELFF. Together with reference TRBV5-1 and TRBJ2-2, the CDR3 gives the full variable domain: KAGVTQTPRYLIKTRGQQVTLSCSPISGHRSVSWYQQTPGQGLQFLFEYFSETQRNKGNFPGRFSGRQFSNSRSEMNVSTLELGDSALYLCASSSGEVTGELFFGEGSRLTVL.

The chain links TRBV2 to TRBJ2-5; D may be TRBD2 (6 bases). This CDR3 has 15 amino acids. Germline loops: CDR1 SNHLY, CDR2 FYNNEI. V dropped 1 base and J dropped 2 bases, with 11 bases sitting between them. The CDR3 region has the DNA TGTGCCAGCAGTGAAGGGACTACTTATCAAGAGACCCAGTACTTC. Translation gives CASSEGTTYQETQYF.

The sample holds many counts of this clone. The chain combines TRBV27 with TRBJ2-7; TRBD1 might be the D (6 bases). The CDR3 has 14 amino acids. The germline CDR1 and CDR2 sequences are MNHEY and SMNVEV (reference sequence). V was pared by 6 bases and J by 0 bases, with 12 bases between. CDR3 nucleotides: TGTGCCAGCAGCCGCCAGGGGAGCTCCTACGAGCAGTACTTC. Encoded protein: CASSRQGSSYEQYF.

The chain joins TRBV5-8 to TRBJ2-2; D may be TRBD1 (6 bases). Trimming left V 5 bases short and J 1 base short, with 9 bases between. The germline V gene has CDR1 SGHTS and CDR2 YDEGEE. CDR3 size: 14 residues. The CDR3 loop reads CASSVRGNTGELFF. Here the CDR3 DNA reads TGTGCCAGCAGTGTCAGGGGGAACACCGGGGAGCTGTTTTTT.

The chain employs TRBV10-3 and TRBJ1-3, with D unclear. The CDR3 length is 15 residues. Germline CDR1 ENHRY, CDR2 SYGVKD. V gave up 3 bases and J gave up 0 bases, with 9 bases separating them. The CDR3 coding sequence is TGTGCCATCAGTGACGCGGGATACTCTGGAAACACCATATATTTT. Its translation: CAISDAGYSGNTIYF.

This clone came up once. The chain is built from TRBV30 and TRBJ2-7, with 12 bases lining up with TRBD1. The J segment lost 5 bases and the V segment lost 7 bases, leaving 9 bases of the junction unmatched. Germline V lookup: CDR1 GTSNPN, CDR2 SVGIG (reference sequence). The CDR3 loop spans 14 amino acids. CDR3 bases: TGTGCCTCCACCGGGACAGGGGGCTGGAACGAGCAGTACTTC. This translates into CASTGTGGWNEQYF.

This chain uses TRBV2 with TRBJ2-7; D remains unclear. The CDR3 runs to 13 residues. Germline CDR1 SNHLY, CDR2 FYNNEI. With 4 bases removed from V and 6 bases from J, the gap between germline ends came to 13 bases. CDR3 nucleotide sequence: TGTGCCAGCAGTGGCGGTCTCCACGGCGAGCAGTACTTC. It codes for CASSGGLHGEQYF. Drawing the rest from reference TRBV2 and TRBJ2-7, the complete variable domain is EPEVTQTPSHQVTQMGQEVILRCVPISNHLYFYWYRQILGQKVEFLVSFYNNEISEKSEIFDDQFSVERPDGSNFTLKIRSTKLEDSAMYFCASSGGLHGEQYFGPGTRLTVT.

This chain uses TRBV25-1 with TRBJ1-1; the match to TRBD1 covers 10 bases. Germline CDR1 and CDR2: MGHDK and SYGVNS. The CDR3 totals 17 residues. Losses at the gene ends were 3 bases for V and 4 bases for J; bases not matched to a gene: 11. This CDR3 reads CASSDLRDRGGSTEAFF. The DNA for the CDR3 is TGTGCCAGCAGTGACCTCCGGGACAGGGGTGGGAGCACTGAAGCTTTCTTT.

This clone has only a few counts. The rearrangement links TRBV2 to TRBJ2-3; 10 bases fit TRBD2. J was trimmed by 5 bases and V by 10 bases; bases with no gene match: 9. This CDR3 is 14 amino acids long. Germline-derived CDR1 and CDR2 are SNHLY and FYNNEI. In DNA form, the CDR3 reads TGTGCCAACGCCCGGTCTAGCGGGAGAGATACGCAGTATTTT. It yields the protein CANARSSGRDTQYF.

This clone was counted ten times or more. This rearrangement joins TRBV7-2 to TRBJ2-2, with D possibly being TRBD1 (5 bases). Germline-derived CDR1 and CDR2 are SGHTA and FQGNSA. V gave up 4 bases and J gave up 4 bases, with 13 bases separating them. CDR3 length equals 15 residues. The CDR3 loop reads CASSSTVLTTGELFF. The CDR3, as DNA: TGTGCCAGCAGCTCGACAGTCCTGACCACCGGGGAGCTGTTTTTT.

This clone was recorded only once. CDR3 DNA: TGTGCCAGCAGCTTAGCCCCCCAATCCCCCTACAATGAGCAGTTCTTC. Its translation: CASSLAPQSPYNEQFF. The rearrangement uses TRBV7-2 and TRBJ2-1; D is uncertain. The ends were cut back, 0 bases at V and 2 bases at J, with 11 bases in the middle. Germline V gene lookup returns CDR1 SGHTA and CDR2 FQGNSA. The CDR3 covers 16 residues. The full variable domain, completed using reference TRBV7-2 and TRBJ2-1, is GAGVSQSPSNKVTEKGKDVELRCDPISGHTALYWYRQSLGQGLEFLIYFQGNSAPDKSGLPSDRFSAERTGGSVSTLTIQRTQQEDSAVYLCASSLAPQSPYNEQFFGPGTRLTVL.

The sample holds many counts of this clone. The CDR3 here is CASSLVGTGEYGYTF. CDR3 bases: TGTGCCAGCAGCTTGGTTGGGACAGGGGAGTATGGCTACACCTTC. This chain links TRBV5-5 with TRBJ1-2; TRBD1 matches 10 bases. Germline trimming cut 0 bases from V and 5 bases from J; bases unmatched to any gene: 4. CDR1 and CDR2 (germline): SGHKS, YYEKEE (reference sequence). CDR3 length: 15 residues.

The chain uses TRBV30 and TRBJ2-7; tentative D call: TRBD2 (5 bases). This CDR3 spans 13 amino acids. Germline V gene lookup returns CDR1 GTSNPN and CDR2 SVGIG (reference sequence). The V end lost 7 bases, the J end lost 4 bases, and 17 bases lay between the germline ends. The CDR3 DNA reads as TGTGCCTCCTCACTAGACACCCGGTACGAGCAGTACTTC. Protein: CASSLDTRYEQYF.

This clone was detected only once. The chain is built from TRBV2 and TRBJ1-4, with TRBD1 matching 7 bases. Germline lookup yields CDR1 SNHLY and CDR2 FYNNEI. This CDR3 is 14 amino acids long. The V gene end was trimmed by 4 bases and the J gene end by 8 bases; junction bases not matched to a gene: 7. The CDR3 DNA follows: TGTGCCAGCAGTGGACAGGGATGGGAGGAAAAACTGTTTTTT. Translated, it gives CASSGQGWEEKLFF.

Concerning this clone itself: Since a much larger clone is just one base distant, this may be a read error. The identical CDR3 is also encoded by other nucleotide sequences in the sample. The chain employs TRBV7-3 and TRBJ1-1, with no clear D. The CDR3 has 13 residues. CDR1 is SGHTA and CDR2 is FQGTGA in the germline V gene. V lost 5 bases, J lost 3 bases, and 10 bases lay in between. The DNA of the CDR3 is TGTGCCAGCAGCGCACAGCGGGACACTGAAGCTTTCTTT. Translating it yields CASSAQRDTEAFF.

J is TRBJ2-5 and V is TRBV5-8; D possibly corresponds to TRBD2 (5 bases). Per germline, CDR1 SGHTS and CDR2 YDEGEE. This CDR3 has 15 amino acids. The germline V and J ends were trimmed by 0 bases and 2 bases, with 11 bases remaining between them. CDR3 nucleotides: TGTGCCAGCAGCTTGGGTTTCGGGATTCAAGAGACCCAGTACTTC. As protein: CASSLGFGIQETQYF.

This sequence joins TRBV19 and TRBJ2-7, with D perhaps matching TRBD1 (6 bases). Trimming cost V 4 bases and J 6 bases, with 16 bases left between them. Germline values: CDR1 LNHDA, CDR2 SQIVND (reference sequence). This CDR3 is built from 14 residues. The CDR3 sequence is CASSKDSGSREQYF. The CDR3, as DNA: TGTGCCAGTAGTAAGGACAGTGGCTCTCGCGAGCAGTACTTC.